These 14 T cell receptor beta chains came from one sample sequenced in a study of vaccination effects on CD4 cells after COVID-19. Antigens of these TCRs are unknown. Sequencing was performed with immunoSEQ multiplex PCR; in TCRdb, only in-frame clones are kept and a portion is missing. The table lists about 61,000 clones, around 81% of them singletons. Before any sequencing was done, the ViraFEST assay used viral peptide pools to expand antigen-specific CD4+ T cells. Between days 10 and 11 of culture, CD4+ T cells were separated out. Specimen: CD4+ T cells from PBMCs cultured with HCoV-229E spike peptides, collected before COVID-19 vaccination. The origin of the receptors is a human donor who received a COVID-19 vaccine.

V is TRBV5-1 and J is TRBJ1-3; TRBD1 matches 9 bases. This CDR3 is 16 amino acids long. Unmatched junction bases numbered 5, after V lost 4 bases and J lost 0 bases. Germline V gene data show CDR1 as SGHRS and CDR2 as YFSETQ. The CDR3: CASSGTGGLSGNTIYF. CDR3 in DNA: TGCGCCAGCAGCGGAACAGGGGGCCTCTCTGGAAACACCATATATTTT.

The V call is TRBV10-3, the J call TRBJ1-3, with no clear D. Germline V gene sequence: CDR1 ENHRY, CDR2 SYGVKD. The CDR3 spans 14 residues. Trimming took off 6 bases at V and 1 base at J, with 10 bases between the two ends. The CDR3 sequence is CAISGMDSGNTIYF. The CDR3, as DNA: TGTGCCATCAGCGGGATGGATTCTGGAAACACCATATATTTT.

This chain links TRBV7-9 with TRBJ1-6, with TRBD1 matching over 7 bases. In germline, CDR1 is SEHNR, CDR2 FQNEAQ (reference sequence). The V gene end was trimmed by 5 bases and the J gene end by 7 bases; junction bases not matched to a gene: 5. The CDR3 covers 14 residues. CDR3 in amino acids: CASSPQTGNSPLHF. DNA of the CDR3: TGTGCCAGCAGCCCCCAGACAGGGAATTCACCCCTCCACTTT. The whole variable domain, remainder taken from reference TRBV7-9 and TRBJ1-6, is DTGVSQNPRHKITKRGQNVTFRCDPISEHNRLYWYRQTLGQGPEFLTYFQNEAQLEKSRLLSDRFSAERPKGSFSTLEIQRTEQGDSAMYLCASSPQTGNSPLHFGNGTRLTVT.

The V call is TRBV28, the J call TRBJ2-3; 11 nucleotides match TRBD2. V lost 4 bases to trimming and J lost 6 bases; unmatched junction nucleotides: 9. CDR1 and CDR2 (germline): MDHEN, SYDVKM. The CDR3 covers 16 residues. The CDR3: CASSSPTSGGVDTQYF. The CDR3 DNA reads as TGTGCCAGCAGTTCACCCACTAGCGGGGGAGTGGATACGCAGTATTTT.

The V gene is TRBV11-3, the J gene TRBJ2-3; 8 bases line up with TRBD1. With 4 bases clipped from V and 5 bases from J, the junction kept 2 bases outside the gene matches. The CDR3 is made up of 13 amino acids. Germline CDR1 and CDR2: SGHNT and YENEEA. CDR3: CASSSGQGDTQYF. DNA for the CDR3: TGTGCCAGCAGCTCCGGACAGGGAGATACGCAGTATTTT.

This clone appeared a few times. The rearrangement links TRBV14 to TRBJ1-1, with TRBD1 identical over 7 bases. This CDR3 spans 13 amino acids. V gave up 5 bases and J gave up 7 bases; unmatched junction bases: 7. Germline CDR1 reads SGHDN; CDR2 reads FVKESK. The CDR3 nucleotides read TGTGCCAGCAGCAACCGGGACAGCGGTGAAGCTTTCTTT. Amino acid sequence: CASSNRDSGEAFF.

Only a few counts were recorded for this clone. The rearrangement joins TRBV20-1 to TRBJ2-3; D is uncertain. CDR3 length: 12 residues. The germline CDR1 and CDR2 sequences are DFQATT and SNEGSKA (reference sequence). Trimming took off 3 bases at V and 1 base at J, with 5 bases between the two ends. The CDR3 loop reads CSASLGTDTQYF. The CDR3 coding sequence is TGCAGTGCTAGTCTGGGCACAGATACGCAGTATTTT.

The V and J genes are TRBV20-1 and TRBJ2-2; D uncertain. The V end was cut by 3 bases, the J end by 0 bases, with 5 bases between. The germline gives CDR1 DFQATT, CDR2 SNEGSKA (reference sequence). The CDR3 runs to 13 residues. The CDR3 is CSASWANTGELFF. DNA of the CDR3: TGCAGTGCTAGTTGGGCGAACACCGGGGAGCTGTTTTTT.

CDR3 in amino acids: CASRSGTGSYSNQPQHF. The CDR3 DNA follows: TGTGCCAGCAGATCCGGGACAGGGAGTTATAGCAATCAGCCCCAGCATTTT. The chain is built from TRBV28 and TRBJ1-5; 9 bases align to TRBD1. V was clipped by 6 bases and J by 0 bases; unmatched bases: 9. Germline V lookup: CDR1 MDHEN, CDR2 SYDVKM. The CDR3 is 17 residues long.

V is TRBV23-1 and J is TRBJ2-7; a possible D gene is TRBD1 (6 bases). TRBV23-1 is an open reading frame, and its role is uncertain. Trimming left V 11 bases short and J 5 bases short, with 13 bases between. The CDR3 is 11 residues long. CDR3 coding DNA: TGCGCCGAAACAGGGTCCCACGAGCAGTACGTC. It yields the protein CAETGSHEQYV.

This chain uses TRBV2 with TRBJ2-2; 9 bases align to TRBD1. The CDR3 consists of 15 residues. Germline CDR1 and CDR2: SNHLY and FYNNEI. Trimming at V came to 6 bases and at J to 4 bases, leaving 6 bases not matched to a gene. The CDR3 loop reads CASREDRGGTGELFF. The DNA for the CDR3 is TGTGCCAGCAGGGAGGACAGGGGAGGCACCGGGGAGCTGTTTTTT.

The chain employs TRBV6-1 and TRBJ2-3; 9 bases match TRBD1. V lost 7 bases to trimming and J lost 2 bases; unmatched junction nucleotides: 7. Germline CDR1 reads MNHNS; CDR2 reads SASEGT. CDR3 size: 15 residues. The CDR3 bases are TGTGCCAGCAACCTGGGACAGGGATACACAGATACGCAGTATTTT. Translation gives CASNLGQGYTDTQYF.

The chain links TRBV6-4 to TRBJ2-6, with 7 bases fitting TRBD1. V shed 10 bases and J 1 base; nucleotides not matched to a gene: 4. The CDR3 totals 14 residues. Germline loops: CDR1 MRHNA, CDR2 SNTAGT. The CDR3 region has the DNA TGTGCCACCCAGACAGGGTCTGGGGCCAACGTCCTGACTTTC. Translation: CATQTGSGANVLTF.

CDR3 region: CASSVGLAGGQETQYF. The DNA of the CDR3 is TGTGCCAGCAGCGTAGGACTAGCGGGGGGGCAAGAGACCCAGTACTTC. The chain joins TRBV9 to TRBJ2-5; the match to TRBD2 covers 14 bases. The V gene's germline CDR1 is SGDLS and CDR2 YYNGEE. This CDR3 spans 16 amino acids. The V gene end was trimmed by 0 bases and the J gene end by 2 bases; junction bases not matched to a gene: 0. Looking up the rest from reference TRBV9 and TRBJ2-5 gives the full variable domain: DSGVTQTPKHLITATGQRVTLRCSPRSGDLSVYWYQQSLDQGLQFLIQYYNGEERAKGNILERFSAQQFPDLHSELNLSSLELGDSALYFCASSVGLAGGQETQYFGPGTRLLVL.